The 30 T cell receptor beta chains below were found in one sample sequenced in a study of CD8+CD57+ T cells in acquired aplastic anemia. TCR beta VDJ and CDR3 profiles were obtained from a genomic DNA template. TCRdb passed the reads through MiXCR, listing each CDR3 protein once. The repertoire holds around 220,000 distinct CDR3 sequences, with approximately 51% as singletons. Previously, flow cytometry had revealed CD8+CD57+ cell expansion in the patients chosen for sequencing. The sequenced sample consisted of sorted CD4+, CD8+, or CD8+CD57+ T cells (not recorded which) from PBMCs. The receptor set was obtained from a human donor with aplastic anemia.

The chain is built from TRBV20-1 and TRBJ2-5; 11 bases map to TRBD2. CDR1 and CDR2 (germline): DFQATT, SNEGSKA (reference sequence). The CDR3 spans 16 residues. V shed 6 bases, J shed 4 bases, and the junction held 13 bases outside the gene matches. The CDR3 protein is CSAVSGGAKSRETQYF. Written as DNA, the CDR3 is TGCAGTGCCGTTAGCGGGGGGGCCAAATCCCGAGAGACCCAGTACTTC.

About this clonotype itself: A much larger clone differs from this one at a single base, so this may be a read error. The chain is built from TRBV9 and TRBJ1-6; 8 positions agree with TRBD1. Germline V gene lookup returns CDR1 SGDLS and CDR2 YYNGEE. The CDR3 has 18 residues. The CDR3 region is CACSSGQGPLRSNSPLHF. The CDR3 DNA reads TGTGCCTGCAGCTCAGGACAGGGCCCCCTCCGTAGTAATTCACCCCTCCACTTT.

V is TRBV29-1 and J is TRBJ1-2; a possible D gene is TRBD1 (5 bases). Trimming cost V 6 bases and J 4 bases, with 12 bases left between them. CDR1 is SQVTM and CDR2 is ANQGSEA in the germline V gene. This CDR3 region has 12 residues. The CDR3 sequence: CSVAQGGYGYTF. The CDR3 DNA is TGCAGCGTGGCTCAGGGTGGCTATGGCTACACCTTC.

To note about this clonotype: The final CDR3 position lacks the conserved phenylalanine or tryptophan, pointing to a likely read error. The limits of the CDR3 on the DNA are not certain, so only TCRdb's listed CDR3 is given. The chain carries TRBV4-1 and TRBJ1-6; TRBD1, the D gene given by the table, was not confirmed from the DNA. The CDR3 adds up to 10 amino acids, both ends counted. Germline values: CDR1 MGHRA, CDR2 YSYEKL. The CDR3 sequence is CASSLGRDRV.

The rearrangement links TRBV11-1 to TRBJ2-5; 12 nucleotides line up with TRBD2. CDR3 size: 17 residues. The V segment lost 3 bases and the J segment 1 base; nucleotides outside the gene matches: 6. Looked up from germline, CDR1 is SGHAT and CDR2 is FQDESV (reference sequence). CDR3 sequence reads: CASSFTGLAGPQETQYF. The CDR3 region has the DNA TGTGCCAGCAGCTTTACCGGACTAGCGGGACCCCAAGAGACCCAGTACTTC.

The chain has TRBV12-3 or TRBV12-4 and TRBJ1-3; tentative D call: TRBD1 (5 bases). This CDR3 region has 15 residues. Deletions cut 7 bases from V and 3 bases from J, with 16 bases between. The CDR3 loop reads CASNPSGGFGNTIYF. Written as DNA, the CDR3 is TGTGCCAGCAACCCCAGCGGGGGGTTTGGAAACACCATATATTTT.

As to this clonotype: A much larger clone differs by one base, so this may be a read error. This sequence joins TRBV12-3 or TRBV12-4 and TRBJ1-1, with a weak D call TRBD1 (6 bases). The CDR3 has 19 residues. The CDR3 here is CASSLNPRGILIADTEALF. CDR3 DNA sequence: TGTGCCAGCAGCCTCAATCCGAGGGGGATCCTAATAGCGGACACTGAAGCTCTCTTT.

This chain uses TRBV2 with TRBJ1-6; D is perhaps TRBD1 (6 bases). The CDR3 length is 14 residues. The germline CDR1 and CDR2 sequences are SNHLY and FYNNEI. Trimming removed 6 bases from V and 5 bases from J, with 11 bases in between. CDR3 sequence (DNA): TGTGCCAGCAGCCCGACAGGTGATAATTCACCCCTCCACTTT. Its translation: CASSPTGDNSPLHF.

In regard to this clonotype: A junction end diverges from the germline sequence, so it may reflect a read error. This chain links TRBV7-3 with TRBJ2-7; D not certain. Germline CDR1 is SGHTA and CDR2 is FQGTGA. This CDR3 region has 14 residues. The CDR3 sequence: CASSLNGPGHEQYF. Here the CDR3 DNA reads TGCGCCAGCAGCTTAAACGGACCGGGCCACGAGCAGTACTTC. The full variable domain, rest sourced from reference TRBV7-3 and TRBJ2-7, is GAGVSQTPSNKVTEKGKYVELRCDPISGHTALYWYRQSLGQGPEFLIYFQGTGAADDSGLPNDRFFAVRPEGSVSTLKIQRTERGDSAVYLCASSLNGPGHEQYFGPGTRLTVT.

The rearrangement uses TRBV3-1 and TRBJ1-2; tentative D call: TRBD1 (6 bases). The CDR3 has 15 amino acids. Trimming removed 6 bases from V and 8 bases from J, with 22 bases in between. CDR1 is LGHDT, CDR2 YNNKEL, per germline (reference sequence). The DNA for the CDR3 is TGTGCCAGCAGGCTTGGTACGGGGGCGCCGGGAGGCTACACCTTC. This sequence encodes CASRLGTGAPGGYTF.

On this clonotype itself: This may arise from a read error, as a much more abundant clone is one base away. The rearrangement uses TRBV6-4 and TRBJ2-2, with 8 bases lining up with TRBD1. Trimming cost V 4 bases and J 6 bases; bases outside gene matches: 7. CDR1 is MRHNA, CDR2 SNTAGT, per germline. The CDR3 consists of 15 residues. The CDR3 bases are TGTGCCAGCAGTGCCGTACAGGGGGGCTCCGGGGAGCTGTTTTTT. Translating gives CASSAVQGGSGELFF.

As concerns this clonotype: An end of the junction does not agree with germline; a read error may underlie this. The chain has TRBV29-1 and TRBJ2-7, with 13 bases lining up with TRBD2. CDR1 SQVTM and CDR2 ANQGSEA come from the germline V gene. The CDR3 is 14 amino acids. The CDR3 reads CSVDARTSGSAPLF. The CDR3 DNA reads TGCAGCGTTGACGCCAGGACTAGCGGGAGTGCGCCCCTCTTC.

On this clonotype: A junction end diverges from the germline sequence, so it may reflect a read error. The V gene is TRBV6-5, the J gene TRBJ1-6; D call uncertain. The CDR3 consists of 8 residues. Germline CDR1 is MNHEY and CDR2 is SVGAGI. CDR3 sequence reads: CASRRTDF. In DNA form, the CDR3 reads TGTGCCAGCAGGAGGACGGACTTT.

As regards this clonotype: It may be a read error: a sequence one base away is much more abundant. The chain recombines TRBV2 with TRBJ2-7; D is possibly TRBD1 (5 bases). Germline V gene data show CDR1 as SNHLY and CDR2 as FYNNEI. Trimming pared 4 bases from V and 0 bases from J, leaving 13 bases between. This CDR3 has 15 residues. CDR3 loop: CASSARQQVSYEQYF. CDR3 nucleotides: TGTGCCAGCAGTGCCCGACAGCAGGTCTCCTACGAGCAGTACTTC.

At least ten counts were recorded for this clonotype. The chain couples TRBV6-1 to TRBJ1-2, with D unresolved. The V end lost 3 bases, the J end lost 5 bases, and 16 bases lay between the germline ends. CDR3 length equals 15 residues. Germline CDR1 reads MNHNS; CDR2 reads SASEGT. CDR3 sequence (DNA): TGTGCCAGCAGTGACCCTTCACCAGGAAAGTATGGCTACACCTTC. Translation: CASSDPSPGKYGYTF.

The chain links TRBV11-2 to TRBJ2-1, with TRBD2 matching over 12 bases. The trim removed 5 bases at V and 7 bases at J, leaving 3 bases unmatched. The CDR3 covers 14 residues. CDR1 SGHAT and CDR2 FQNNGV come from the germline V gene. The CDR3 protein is CASSPGLAGNEQFF. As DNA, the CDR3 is TGTGCCAGCAGCCCCGGACTAGCGGGAAATGAGCAGTTCTTC.

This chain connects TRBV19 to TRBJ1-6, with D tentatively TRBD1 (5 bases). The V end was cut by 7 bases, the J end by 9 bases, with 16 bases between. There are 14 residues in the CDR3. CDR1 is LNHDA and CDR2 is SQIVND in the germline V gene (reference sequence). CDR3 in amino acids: CASTPGAESSPLHF. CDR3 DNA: TGTGCCAGTACCCCTGGGGCGGAAAGTTCACCCCTCCACTTT.

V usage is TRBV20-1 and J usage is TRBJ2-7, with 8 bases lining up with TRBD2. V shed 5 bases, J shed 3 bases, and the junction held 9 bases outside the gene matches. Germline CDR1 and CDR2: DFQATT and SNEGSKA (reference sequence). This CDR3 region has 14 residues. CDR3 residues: CSAGNSGTFYEQYF. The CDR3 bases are TGCAGTGCTGGAAATAGCGGGACGTTCTACGAGCAGTACTTC.

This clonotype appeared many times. As DNA, the CDR3 is TGTGCCAGCAGCTTAAAGGGGGGGGGAGAGACCCAGTACTTC. Its protein product is CASSLKGGGETQYF. The chain is built from TRBV7-3 and TRBJ2-5, with D possibly being TRBD2 (7 bases). The germline V gene encodes CDR1 SGHTA and CDR2 FQGTGA. V dropped 1 base and J dropped 4 bases, with 10 bases sitting between them. The length of the CDR3 is 14 residues. Supplemented by reference TRBV7-3 and TRBJ2-5, the full variable domain reads GAGVSQTPSNKVTEKGKYVELRCDPISGHTALYWYRQSLGQGPEFLIYFQGTGAADDSGLPNDRFFAVRPEGSVSTLKIQRTERGDSAVYLCASSLKGGGETQYFGPGTRLLVL.

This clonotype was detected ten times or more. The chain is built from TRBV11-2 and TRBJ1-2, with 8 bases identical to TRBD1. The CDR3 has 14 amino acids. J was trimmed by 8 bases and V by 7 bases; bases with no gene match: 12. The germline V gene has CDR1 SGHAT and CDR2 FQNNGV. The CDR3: CASTKIQGAWGYTF. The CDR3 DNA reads TGTGCCAGCACCAAAATCCAGGGGGCCTGGGGCTACACCTTC.

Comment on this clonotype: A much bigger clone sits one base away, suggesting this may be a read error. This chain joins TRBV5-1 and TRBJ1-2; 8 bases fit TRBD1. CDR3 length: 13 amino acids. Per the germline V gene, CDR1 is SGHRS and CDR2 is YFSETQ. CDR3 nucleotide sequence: TGCGCCGGCAGCTCCGGACAGGGTTGGGGCTACACCTTC. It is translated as CAGSSGQGWGYTF. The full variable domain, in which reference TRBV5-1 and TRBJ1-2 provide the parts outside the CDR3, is KAGVTQTPRYLIKTRGQQVTLSCSPISGHRSVSWYQQTPGQGLQFLFEYFSETQRNKGNFPGRFSGRQFSNSRSEMNVSTLELGDSALYLCAGSSGQGWGYTFGSGTRLTVV.

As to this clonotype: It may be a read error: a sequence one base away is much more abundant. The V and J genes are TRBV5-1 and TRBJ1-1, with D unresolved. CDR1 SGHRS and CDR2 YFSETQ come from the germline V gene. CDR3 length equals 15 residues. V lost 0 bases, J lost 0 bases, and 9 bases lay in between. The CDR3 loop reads CASSLEARMNTEAFF. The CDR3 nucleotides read TGCGCCAGCAGCTTGGAGGCAAGGATGAACACTGAAGCTTTCTTT.

CDR3 amino acids: CASTLAGAHTDTQYF. The CDR3 bases are TGTGCCAGCACGTTAGCGGGGGCTCACACAGATACGCAGTATTTT. The J gene is TRBJ2-3, the V gene TRBV12-3 or TRBV12-4, with TRBD2 identical over 9 bases. The CDR3 length is 15 residues. The ends lost 7 bases at V and 2 bases at J; junction bases unmatched: 7.

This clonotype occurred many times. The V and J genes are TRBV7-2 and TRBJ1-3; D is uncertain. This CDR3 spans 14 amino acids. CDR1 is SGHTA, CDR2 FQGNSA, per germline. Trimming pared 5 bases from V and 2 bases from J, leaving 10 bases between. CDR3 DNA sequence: TGTGCCAGCAGCCCCGGGGTCGCTGGAAACACCATATATTTT. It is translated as CASSPGVAGNTIYF.

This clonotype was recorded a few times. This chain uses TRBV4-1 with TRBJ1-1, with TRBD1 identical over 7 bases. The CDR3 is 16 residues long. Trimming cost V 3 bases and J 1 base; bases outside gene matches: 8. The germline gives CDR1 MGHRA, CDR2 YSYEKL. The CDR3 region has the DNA TGCGCCAGCAGCCAGGGGCCGGACAGGAGGAACACTGAAGCTTTCTTT. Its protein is CASSQGPDRRNTEAFF.

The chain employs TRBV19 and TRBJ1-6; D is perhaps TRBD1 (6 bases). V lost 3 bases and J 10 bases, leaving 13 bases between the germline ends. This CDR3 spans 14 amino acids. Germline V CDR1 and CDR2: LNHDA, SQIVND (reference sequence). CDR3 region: CASSIISGESPLHF. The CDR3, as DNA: TGTGCCAGTAGTATTATTTCAGGGGAATCACCCCTCCACTTT. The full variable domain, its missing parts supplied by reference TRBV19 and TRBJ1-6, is DGGITQSPKYLFRKEGQNVTLSCEQNLNHDAMYWYRQDPGQGLRLIYYSQIVNDFQKGDIAEGYSVSREKKESFPLTVTSAQKNPTAFYLCASSIISGESPLHFGNGTRLTVT.

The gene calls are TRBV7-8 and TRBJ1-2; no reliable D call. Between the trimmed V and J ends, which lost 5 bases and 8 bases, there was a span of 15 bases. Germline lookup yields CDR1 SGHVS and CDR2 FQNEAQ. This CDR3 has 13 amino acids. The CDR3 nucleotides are TGTGCCAGCAGCGGACTCTCCCTGGGGGGCTACACCTTC. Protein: CASSGLSLGGYTF.

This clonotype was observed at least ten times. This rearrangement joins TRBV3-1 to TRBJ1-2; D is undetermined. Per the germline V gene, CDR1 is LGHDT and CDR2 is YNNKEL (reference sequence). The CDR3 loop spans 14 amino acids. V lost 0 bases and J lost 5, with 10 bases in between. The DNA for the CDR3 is TGTGCCAGCAGCCAAGATTCCTGGAGGTATGGCTACACCTTC. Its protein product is CASSQDSWRYGYTF.

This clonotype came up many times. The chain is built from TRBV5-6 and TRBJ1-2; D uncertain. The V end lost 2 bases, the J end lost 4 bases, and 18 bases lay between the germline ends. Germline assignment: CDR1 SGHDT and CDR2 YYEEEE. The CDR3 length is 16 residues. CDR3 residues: CASSFDHSRGGYGYTF. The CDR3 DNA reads TGTGCCAGCAGCTTTGATCATTCACGGGGTGGCTATGGCTACACCTTC.

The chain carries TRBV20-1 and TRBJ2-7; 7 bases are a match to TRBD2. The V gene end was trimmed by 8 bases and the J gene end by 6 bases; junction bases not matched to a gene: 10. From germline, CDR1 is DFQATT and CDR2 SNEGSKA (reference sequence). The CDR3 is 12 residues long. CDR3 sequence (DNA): TGCAGTCCCCGGGCCGAGCGGGGCGAGCAGTACTTC. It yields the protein CSPRAERGEQYF.